This T cell receptor beta chain was recovered during a study of T cell responses to AZD1222 COVID-19 vaccine. In the case of this clone: Its specificity is unknown.

Points from the study as a whole: Reportedly, nearly half the spike-specific TCRs target unmutated variant regions. There were repertoire samples only from the period after the peak T cell response. Among vaccine-associated CD4 TCRs, coverage spanned spike, with dominance at 160-218 and 743-854.

Produced via immunoSEQ multiplex PCR; TCRdb's table is partial and in-frame only. The sample holds some 200,000 clones, about 94% seen once. Second-dose timings of about 4 or about 12 weeks were pooled. Trimming cost V 10 bases and J 5 bases, with 14 bases left between them. In germline, CDR1 is SGHVS, CDR2 FQNEAQ. The CDR3 length is 12 residues. Sequenced here: peripheral blood, sampled 28 days after the second AZD1222 dose. The chain has TRBV7-8 and TRBJ2-5; TRBD2 might be the D (5 bases). This receptor was taken from an adult who received the AZD1222 COVID-19 vaccine. The CDR3 nucleotides read TGTGCCACCTCCCTAGGAGGTGAGACCCAGTACTTC. Translated, it gives CATSLGGETQYF.